This T cell receptor (beta chain) appears in the sequencing data of a study of post-analysis software for immune sequencing data. Study information: Recorded subtypes: relapsing-remitting, secondary progressive, progressive-relapsing; some patients unannotated.

Unique molecular identifiers had been added to the TCR beta cDNA libraries. Yield was 500,000 or so cDNA molecules from roughly 1 to 10 million T cells. TCRdb called the PCR reads again in MiXCR, with one record for every CDR3 protein. The sample carries about 760,000 distinct CDR3 sequences, roughly 29% recorded once. Study-wide results and limits: Under F measure analysis, samples from one preparation batch co-clustered strongly. In patients, a few TRBV segments were more frequent than in controls, with TRBV5-6, TRBV5-1 and TRBV20-1 among them. Controls showed significantly higher normalized Chao1 diversity than did multiple sclerosis patients.

This clonotype showed up just a few times. The antigen remains undetermined. The CDR3 has 15 amino acids. Per the germline V gene, CDR1 is ENHRY and CDR2 is SYGVKD. V shed 5 bases and J 1 base; nucleotides not matched to a gene: 3. The sequence came from a girl between 10 and 17 years old with multiple sclerosis. J is TRBJ2-2 and V is TRBV10-3, with TRBD1 identical over 8 bases. The sample comprised blood. CDR3 region: CAISHGTGNTGELFF. CDR3 coding DNA: TGTGCCATCAGTCACGGGACAGGGAACACCGGGGAGCTGTTTTTT.